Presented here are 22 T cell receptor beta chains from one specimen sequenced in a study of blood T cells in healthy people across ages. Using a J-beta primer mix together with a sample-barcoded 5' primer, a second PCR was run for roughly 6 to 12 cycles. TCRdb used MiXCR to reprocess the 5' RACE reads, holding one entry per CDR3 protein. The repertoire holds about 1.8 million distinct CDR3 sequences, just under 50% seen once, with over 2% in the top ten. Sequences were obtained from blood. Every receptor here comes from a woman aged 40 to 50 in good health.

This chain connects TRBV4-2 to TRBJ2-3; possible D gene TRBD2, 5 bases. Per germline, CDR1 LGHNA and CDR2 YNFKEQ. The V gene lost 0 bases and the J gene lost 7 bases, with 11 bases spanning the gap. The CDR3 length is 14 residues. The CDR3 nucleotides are TGTGCCAGCAGCCAAGAGACCCCTAGCTATACGCAGTATTTT. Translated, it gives CASSQETPSYTQYF.

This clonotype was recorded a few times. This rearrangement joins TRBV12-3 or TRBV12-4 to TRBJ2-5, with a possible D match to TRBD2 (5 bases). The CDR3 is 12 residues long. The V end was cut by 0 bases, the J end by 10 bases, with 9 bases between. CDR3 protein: CASSLAIGVQYF. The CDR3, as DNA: TGTGCCAGCAGTTTAGCGATCGGGGTCCAGTACTTC.

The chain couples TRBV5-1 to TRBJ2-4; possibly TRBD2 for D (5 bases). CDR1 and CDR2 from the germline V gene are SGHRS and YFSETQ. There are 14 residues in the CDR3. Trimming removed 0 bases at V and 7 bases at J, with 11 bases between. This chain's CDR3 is CASSLETSGNIQYF. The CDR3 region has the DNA TGCGCCAGCAGCTTGGAGACCTCGGGGAACATTCAGTACTTC.

The CDR3 DNA is TGCAGCGTTGAGGGGGGACAGCTAAACCTAGATACGCAGTATTTT. Amino acids: CSVEGGQLNLDTQYF. This chain uses TRBV29-1 with TRBJ2-3; D perhaps matches TRBD1 (7 bases). V lost 3 bases to trimming and J lost 5 bases, with 18 bases between them. CDR3 length: 15 residues. From germline, CDR1 is SQVTM and CDR2 ANQGSEA.

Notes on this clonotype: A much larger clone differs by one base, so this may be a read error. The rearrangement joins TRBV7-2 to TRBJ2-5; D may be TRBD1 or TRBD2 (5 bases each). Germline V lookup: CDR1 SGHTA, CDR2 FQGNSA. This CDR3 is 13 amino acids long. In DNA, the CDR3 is TGTGCCAGCAGCCCCCGTAGGGAAGGGACCCGGTACTTC. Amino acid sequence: CASSPRREGTRYF.

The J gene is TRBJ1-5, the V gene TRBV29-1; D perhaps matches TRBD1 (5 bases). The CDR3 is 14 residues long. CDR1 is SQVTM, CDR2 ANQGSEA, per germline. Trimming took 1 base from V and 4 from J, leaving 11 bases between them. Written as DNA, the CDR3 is TGCAGCGTTGAAGTGCAGGGTGGTAATCAGCCCCAGCATTTT. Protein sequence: CSVEVQGGNQPQHF.

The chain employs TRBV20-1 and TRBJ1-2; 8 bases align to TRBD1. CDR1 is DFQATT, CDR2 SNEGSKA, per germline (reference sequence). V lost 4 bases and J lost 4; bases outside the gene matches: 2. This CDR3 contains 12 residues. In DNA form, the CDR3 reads TGCAGTGCTACTGACAGGGGCTATGGCTACACCTTC. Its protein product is CSATDRGYGYTF.

DNA for the CDR3: TGTGCCAGCAGGCGCCCCGGACAGAGTACTCCTGGGGCCAACGTCCTGACTTTC. It is translated as CASRRPGQSTPGANVLTF. This chain uses TRBV28 with TRBJ2-6; tentative D call: TRBD1 (6 bases). The CDR3 runs to 18 residues. V gave up 6 bases and J gave up 2 bases, with 20 bases separating them. Germline CDR1 and CDR2: MDHEN and SYDVKM.

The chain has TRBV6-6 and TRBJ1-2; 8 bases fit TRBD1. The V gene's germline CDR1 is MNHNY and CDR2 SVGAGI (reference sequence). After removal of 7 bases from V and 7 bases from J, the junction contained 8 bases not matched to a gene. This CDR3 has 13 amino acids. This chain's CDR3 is CASISDRVRGYTF. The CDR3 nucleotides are TGTGCCAGCATCTCGGACAGGGTGCGTGGCTACACCTTC.

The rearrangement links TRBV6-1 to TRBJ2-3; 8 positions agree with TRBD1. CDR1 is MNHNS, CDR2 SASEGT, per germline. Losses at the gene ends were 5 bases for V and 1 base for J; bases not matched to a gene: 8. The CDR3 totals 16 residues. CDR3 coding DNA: TGTGCCAGCAGTCTGACAGGGGCCTTCCGCACAGATACGCAGTATTTT. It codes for CASSLTGAFRTDTQYF.

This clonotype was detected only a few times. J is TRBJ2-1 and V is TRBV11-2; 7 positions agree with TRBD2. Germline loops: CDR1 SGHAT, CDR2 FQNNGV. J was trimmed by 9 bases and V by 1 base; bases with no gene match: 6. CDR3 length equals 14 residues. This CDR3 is CASSLGGGPVEQFF. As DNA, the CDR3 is TGTGCCAGCAGCTTAGGCGGGGGACCTGTTGAGCAGTTCTTC.

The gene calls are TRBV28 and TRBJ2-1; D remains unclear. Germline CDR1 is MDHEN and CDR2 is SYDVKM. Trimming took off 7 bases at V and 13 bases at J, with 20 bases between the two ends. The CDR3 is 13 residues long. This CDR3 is CASTPGGGETQFF. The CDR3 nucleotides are TGTGCCAGCACCCCGGGTGGTGGAGAGACCCAGTTCTTC. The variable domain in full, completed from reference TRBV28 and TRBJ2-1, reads DVKVTQSSRYLVKRTGEKVFLECVQDMDHENMFWYRQDPGLGLRLIYFSYDVKMKEKGDIPEGYSVSREKKERFSLILESASTNQTSMYLCASTPGGGETQFFGPGTRLTVL.

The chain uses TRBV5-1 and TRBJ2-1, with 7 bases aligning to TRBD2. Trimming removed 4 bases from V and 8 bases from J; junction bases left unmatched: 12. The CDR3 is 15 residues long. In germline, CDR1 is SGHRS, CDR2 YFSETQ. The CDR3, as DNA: TGCGCCAGCAGCCGGGACTACCCCGGCGGAGATGAGCAGTTCTTC. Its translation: CASSRDYPGGDEQFF.

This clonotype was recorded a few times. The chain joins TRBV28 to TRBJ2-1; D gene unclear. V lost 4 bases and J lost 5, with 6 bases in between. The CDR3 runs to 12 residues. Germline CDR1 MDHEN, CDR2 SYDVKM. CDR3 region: CASSSIDNEQFF. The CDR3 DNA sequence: TGTGCCAGCAGTTCCATCGACAATGAGCAGTTCTTC.

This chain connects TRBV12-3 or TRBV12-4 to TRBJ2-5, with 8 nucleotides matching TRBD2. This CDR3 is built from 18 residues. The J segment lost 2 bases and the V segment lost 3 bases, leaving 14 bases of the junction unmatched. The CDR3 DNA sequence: TGTGCCAGCAGTTTTGAGGTCGGGGCGGGGGGTAATCAAGAGACCCAGTACTTC. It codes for CASSFEVGAGGNQETQYF.

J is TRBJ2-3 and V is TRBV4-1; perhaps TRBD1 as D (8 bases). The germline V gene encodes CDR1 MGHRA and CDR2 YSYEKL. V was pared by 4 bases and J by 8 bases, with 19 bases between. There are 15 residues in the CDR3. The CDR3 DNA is TGCGCCAGCAGCCGGACAGGGAGTCCGGGGGGTACGCAGTATTTT. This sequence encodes CASSRTGSPGGTQYF.

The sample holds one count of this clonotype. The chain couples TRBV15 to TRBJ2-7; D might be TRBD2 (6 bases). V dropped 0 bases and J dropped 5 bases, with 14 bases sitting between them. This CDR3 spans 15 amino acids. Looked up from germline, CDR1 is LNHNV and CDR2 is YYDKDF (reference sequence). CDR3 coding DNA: TGTGCCACCAGCAGAGATGCGGGGAGAATCGACGAGCAGTACTTC. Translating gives CATSRDAGRIDEQYF. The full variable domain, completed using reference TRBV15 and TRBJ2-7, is DAMVIQNPRYQVTQFGKPVTLSCSQTLNHNVMYWYQQKSSQAPKLLFHYYDKDFNNEADTPDNFQSRRPNTSFCFLDIRSPGLGDTAMYLCATSRDAGRIDEQYFGPGTRLTVT.

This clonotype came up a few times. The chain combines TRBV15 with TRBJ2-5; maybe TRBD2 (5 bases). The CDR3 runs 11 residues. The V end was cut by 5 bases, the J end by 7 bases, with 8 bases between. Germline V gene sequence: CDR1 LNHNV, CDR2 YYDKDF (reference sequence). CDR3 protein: CATSGGATQYF. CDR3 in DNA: TGTGCCACCAGCGGAGGAGCGACCCAGTACTTC.

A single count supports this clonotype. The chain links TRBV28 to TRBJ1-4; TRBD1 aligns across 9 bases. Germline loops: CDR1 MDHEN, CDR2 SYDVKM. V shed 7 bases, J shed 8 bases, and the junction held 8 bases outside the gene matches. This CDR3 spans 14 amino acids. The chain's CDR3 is CASTWGQGLEKLFF. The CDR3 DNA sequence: TGTGCCAGCACCTGGGGACAGGGTTTGGAAAAACTGTTTTTT.

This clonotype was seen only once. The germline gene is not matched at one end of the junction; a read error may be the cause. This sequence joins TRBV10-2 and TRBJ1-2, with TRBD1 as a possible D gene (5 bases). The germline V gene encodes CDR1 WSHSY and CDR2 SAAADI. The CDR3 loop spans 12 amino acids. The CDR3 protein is CAGSESGHGYTF. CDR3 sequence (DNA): TGCGCCGGCAGTGAGTCGGGGCATGGCTACACCTTC.

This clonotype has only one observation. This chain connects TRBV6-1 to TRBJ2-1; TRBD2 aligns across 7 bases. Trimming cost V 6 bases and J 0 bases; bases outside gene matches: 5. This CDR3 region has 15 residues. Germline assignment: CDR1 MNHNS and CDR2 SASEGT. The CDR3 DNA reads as TGTGCCAGCAGGAAACTAGCGAGCTCCTACAATGAGCAGTTCTTC. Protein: CASRKLASSYNEQFF.

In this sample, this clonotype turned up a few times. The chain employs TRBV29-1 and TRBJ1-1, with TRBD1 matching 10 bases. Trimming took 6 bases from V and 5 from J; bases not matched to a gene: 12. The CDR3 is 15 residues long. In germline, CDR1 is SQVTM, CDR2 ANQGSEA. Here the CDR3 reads CSVAGTGVSRTEAFF. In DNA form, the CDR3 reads TGCAGCGTCGCCGGGACAGGGGTGTCGAGAACTGAAGCTTTCTTT. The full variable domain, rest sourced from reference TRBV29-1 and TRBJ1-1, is SAVISQKPSRDICQRGTSLTIQCQVDSQVTMMFWYRQQPGQSLTLIATANQGSEATYESGFVIDKFPISRPNLTFSTLTVSNMSPEDSSIYLCSVAGTGVSRTEAFFGQGTRLTVV.